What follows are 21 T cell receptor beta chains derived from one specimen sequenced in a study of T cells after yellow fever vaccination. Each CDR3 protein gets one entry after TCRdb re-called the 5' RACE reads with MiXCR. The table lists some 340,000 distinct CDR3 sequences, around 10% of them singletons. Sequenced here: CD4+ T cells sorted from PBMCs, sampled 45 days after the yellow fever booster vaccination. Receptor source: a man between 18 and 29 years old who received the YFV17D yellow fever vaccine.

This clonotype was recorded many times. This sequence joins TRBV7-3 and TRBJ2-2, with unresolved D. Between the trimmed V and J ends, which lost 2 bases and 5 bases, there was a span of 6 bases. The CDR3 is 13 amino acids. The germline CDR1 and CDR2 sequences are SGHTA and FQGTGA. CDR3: CASSLWGTGELFF. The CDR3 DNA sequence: TGTGCCAGCAGCTTATGGGGAACCGGGGAGCTGTTTTTT.

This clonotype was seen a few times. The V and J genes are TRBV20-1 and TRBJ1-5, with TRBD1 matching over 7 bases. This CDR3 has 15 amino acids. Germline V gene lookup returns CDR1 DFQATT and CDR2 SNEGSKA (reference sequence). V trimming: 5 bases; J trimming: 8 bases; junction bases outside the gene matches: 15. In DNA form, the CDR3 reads TGCAGTGCTTACCCAAGGGGCAGGGGGGTTGAGCCCCAGCATTTT. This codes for CSAYPRGRGVEPQHF.

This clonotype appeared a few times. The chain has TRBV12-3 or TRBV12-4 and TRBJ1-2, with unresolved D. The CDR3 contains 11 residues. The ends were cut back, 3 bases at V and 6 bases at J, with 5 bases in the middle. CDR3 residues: CASSFYNGYTF. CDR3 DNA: TGTGCCAGCAGTTTTTACAATGGCTACACCTTC.

The DNA for the CDR3 is TGCAGCGTTGGAGTGGGGGGCATGAACACTGAAGCTTTCTTT. It is translated as CSVGVGGMNTEAFF. The chain recombines TRBV29-1 with TRBJ1-1; perhaps TRBD1 as D (6 bases). The V gene's germline CDR1 is SQVTM and CDR2 ANQGSEA. Trimming removed 4 bases from V and 0 bases from J, with 12 bases in between. The CDR3 extends over 14 amino acids. The full variable domain, in which reference TRBV29-1 and TRBJ1-1 provide the parts outside the CDR3, is SAVISQKPSRDICQRGTSLTIQCQVDSQVTMMFWYRQQPGQSLTLIATANQGSEATYESGFVIDKFPISRPNLTFSTLTVSNMSPEDSSIYLCSVGVGGMNTEAFFGQGTRLTVV.

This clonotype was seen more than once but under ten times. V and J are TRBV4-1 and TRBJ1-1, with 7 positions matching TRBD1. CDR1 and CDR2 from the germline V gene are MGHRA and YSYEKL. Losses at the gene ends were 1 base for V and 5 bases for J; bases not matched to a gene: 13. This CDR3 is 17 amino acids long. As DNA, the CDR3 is TGCGCCAGCAGCCAAGGGGTAGGGGGCCCGAGGGGGACTGAAGCTTTCTTT. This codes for CASSQGVGGPRGTEAFF.

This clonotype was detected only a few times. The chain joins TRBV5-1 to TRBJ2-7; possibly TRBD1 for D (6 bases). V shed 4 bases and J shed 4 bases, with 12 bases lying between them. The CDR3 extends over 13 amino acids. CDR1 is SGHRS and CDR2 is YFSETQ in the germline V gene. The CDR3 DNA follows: TGCGCCAGCAGCGGAGGACAGCGGTACGAGCAGTACTTC. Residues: CASSGGQRYEQYF.

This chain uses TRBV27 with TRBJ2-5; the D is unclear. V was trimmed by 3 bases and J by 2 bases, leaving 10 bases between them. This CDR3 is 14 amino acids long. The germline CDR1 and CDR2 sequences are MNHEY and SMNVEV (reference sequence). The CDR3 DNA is TGTGCCAGCAGTTTCCGACGGTTTCAAGAGACCCAGTACTTC. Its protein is CASSFRRFQETQYF.

The CDR3 DNA follows: TGTGCCAGCTCACCCAGGGGGGGTAGGACTGAAGCTTTCTTT. This translates into CASSPRGGRTEAFF. The rearrangement joins TRBV18 to TRBJ1-1, with 7 bases identical to TRBD1. In germline, CDR1 is KGHSH, CDR2 LQKENI. The ends lost 3 bases at V and 5 bases at J; junction bases unmatched: 6. The CDR3 loop spans 14 amino acids.

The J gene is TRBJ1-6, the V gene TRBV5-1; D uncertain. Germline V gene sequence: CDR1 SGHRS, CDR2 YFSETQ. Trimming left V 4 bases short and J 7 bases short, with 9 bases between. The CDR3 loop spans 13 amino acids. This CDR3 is CASSTTENSPLHF. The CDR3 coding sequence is TGCGCCAGCAGCACGACTGAGAATTCACCCCTCCACTTT.

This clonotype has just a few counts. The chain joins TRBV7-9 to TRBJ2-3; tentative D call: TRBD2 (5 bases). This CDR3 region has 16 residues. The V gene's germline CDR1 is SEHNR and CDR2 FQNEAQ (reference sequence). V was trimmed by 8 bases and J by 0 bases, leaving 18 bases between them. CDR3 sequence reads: CASPPGFGSSTDTQYF. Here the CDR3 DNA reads TGTGCCAGCCCACCGGGGTTCGGATCTAGCACAGATACGCAGTATTTT.

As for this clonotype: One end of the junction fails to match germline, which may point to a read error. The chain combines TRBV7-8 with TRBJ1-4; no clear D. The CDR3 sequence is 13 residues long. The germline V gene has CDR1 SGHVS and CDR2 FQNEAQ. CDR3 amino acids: CSSSFVRGEKLFF. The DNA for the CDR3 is TGTTCCAGCAGCTTCGTACGGGGTGAAAAACTGTTTTTT.

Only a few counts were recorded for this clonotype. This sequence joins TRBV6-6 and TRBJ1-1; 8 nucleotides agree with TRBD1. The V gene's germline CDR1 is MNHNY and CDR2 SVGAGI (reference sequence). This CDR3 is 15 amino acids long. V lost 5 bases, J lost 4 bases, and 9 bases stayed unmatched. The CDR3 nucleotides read TGTGCCAGCAGTCTTCCGACAGGGGTTAGCACTGAAGCTTTCTTT. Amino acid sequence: CASSLPTGVSTEAFF.

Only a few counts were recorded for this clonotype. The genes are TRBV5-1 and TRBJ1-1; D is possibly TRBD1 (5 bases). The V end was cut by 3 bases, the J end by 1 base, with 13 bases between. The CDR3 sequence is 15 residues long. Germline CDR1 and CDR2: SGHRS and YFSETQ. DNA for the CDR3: TGCGCCAGCAGCTACGATGGTCAGGGGAACACTGAAGCTTTCTTT. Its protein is CASSYDGQGNTEAFF. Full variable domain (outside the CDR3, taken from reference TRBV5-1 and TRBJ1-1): KAGVTQTPRYLIKTRGQQVTLSCSPISGHRSVSWYQQTPGQGLQFLFEYFSETQRNKGNFPGRFSGRQFSNSRSEMNVSTLELGDSALYLCASSYDGQGNTEAFFGQGTRLTVV.

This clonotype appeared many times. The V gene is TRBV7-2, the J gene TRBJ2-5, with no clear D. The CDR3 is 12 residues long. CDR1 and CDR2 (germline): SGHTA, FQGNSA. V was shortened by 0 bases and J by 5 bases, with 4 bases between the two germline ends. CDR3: CASSLARETQYF. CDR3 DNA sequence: TGTGCCAGCAGCTTAGCGCGGGAGACCCAGTACTTC.

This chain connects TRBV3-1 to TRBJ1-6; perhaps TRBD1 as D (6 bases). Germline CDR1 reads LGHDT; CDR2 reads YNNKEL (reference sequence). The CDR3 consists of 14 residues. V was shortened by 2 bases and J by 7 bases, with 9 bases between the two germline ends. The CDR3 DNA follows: TGTGCCAGCAGCCAACCAGGGGAGAATTCACCCCTCCACTTT. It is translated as CASSQPGENSPLHF.

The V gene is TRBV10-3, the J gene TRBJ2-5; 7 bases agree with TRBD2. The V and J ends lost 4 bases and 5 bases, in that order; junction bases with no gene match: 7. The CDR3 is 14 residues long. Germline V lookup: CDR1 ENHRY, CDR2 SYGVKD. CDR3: CAISVSGGGETQYF. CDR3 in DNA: TGTGCCATCAGTGTTTCGGGGGGTGGCGAGACCCAGTACTTC.

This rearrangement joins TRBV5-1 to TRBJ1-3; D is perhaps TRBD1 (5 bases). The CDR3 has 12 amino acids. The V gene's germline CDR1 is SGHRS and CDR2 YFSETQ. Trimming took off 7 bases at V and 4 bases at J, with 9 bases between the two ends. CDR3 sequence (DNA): TGCGCCAGCGCGGGGACCGGAAACACCATATATTTT. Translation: CASAGTGNTIYF.

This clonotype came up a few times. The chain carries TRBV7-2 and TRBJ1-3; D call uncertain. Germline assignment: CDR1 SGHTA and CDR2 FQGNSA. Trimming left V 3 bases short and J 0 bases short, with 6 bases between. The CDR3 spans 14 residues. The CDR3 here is CASSFGNSGNTIYF. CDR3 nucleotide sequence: TGTGCCAGCAGCTTTGGGAACTCTGGAAACACCATATATTTT. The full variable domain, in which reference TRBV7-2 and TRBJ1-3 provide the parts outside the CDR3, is GAGVSQSPSNKVTEKGKDVELRCDPISGHTALYWYRQSLGQGLEFLIYFQGNSAPDKSGLPSDRFSAERTGGSVSTLTIQRTQQEDSAVYLCASSFGNSGNTIYFGEGSWLTVV.

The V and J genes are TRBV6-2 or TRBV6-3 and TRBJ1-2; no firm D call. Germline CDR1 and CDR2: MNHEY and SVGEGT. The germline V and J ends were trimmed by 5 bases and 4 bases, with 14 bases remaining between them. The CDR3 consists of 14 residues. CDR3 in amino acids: CASSRPDGSYGYTF. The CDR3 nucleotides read TGTGCCAGCAGTCGGCCGGACGGATCCTATGGCTACACCTTC.

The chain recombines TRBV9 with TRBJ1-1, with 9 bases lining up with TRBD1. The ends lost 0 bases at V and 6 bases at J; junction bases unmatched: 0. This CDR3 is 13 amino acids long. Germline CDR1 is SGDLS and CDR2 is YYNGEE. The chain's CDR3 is CASSVGDRAEAFF. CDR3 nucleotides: TGTGCCAGCAGCGTAGGGGACAGGGCTGAAGCTTTCTTT.

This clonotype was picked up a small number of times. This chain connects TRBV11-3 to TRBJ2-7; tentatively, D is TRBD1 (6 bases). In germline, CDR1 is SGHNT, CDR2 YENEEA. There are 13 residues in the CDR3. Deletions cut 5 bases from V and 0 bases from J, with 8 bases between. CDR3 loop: CASSPGHSYEQYF. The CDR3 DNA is TGTGCCAGCAGCCCGGGACACTCCTACGAGCAGTACTTC.